This T cell receptor beta chain was retrieved from a study of beta chain features in type 1 diabetes. This clone has more than one count but fewer than ten. The antigen is not known. Study-wide findings and caveats: Among all four CD4+ subsets, Type 1 diabetes patients had TCRB CDR3s that were moderately but significantly shorter.

Sequenced material consisted of expressed TCRB transcripts (all of the isolated RNA was reverse transcribed). Clones were sequenced by immunoSEQ multiplex PCR, and TCRdb holds only the in-frame ones, with some missing. This sample yields roughly 180,000 clones, of which approximately 7.8% are seen a single time; about 0.9% belongs to the top ten. Specimen: central memory CD4+ T cells from blood. The clonotype originates from a woman in her 40s with type 1 diabetes.

The CDR3 here is CASSLAGTGKNEQYF. CDR3 nucleotide sequence: TGTGCCAGCAGCTTGGCCGGGACAGGGAAGAACGAGCAGTACTTC. The chain couples TRBV4-2 to TRBJ2-7; TRBD1 aligns across 9 bases. V was clipped by 5 bases and J by 5 bases; unmatched bases: 10. CDR1 is LGHNA and CDR2 is YNFKEQ in the germline V gene. CDR3 length equals 15 residues.